The 9 T cell receptor beta chains reported below all come from one sample, sequenced in a study of blood T cell repertoires in COVID-19. The method was immunoSEQ multiplex PCR; TCRdb's version includes in-frame clones alone and lacks a portion of them. The sample has fewer than 200,000 clones; approximately 85% are singletons. Sequencing used peripheral blood. The receptors derive from a woman aged 80 or over with acute or convalescent COVID-19.

V usage is TRBV19 and J usage is TRBJ2-5, with 9 positions matching TRBD1. CDR3 length equals 13 residues. The V gene end was trimmed by 7 bases and the J gene end by 2 bases; junction bases not matched to a gene: 2. The germline gives CDR1 LNHDA, CDR2 SQIVND (reference sequence). In DNA, the CDR3 is TGTGCCAGTATTGGGACAGGGCAAGAGACCCAGTACTTC. This gives the protein CASIGTGQETQYF.

The V gene is TRBV20-1, the J gene TRBJ1-4; D is undetermined. Trimming removed 3 bases from V and 0 bases from J, with 8 bases in between. The V gene's germline CDR1 is DFQATT and CDR2 SNEGSKA (reference sequence). This CDR3 is 14 amino acids long. The CDR3 loop is CSASPGTTNEKLFF. DNA of the CDR3: TGCAGTGCTAGTCCGGGTACAACTAATGAAAAACTGTTTTTT.

The rearrangement links TRBV7-8 to TRBJ2-6; D is ambiguous. There are 17 residues in the CDR3. Deletions cut 3 bases from V and 4 bases from J, with 16 bases between. The germline V gene has CDR1 SGHVS and CDR2 FQNEAQ. The CDR3 spells CASSFQNRVTGANVLTF. The CDR3 DNA follows: TGTGCCAGCAGCTTCCAAAACAGAGTTACGGGGGCCAACGTCCTGACTTTC. Full variable domain (outside the CDR3, taken from reference TRBV7-8 and TRBJ2-6): GAGVSQSPRYKVAKRGQDVALRCDPISGHVSLFWYQQALGQGPEFLTYFQNEAQLDKSGLPSDRFFAERPEGSVSTLKIQRTQQEDSAVYLCASSFQNRVTGANVLTFGAGSRLTVL.

The chain uses TRBV5-1 and TRBJ2-5; 10 bases fit TRBD1. The germline gives CDR1 SGHRS, CDR2 YFSETQ. This CDR3 has 15 amino acids. The ends lost 4 bases at V and 3 bases at J; junction bases unmatched: 6. The CDR3 protein is CASSTDRGSEETQYF. The CDR3 DNA reads as TGCGCCAGCAGCACGGACAGGGGGTCTGAAGAGACCCAGTACTTC.

The J gene is TRBJ2-3, the V gene TRBV5-1; 7 bases match TRBD1. This CDR3 is 15 amino acids long. Germline V gene lookup returns CDR1 SGHRS and CDR2 YFSETQ. The ends lost 0 bases at V and 0 bases at J; junction bases unmatched: 1. This chain's CDR3 is CASSLEGGSTDTQYF. For the CDR3, the DNA is TGCGCCAGCAGCTTGGAAGGGGGCAGCACAGATACGCAGTATTTT.

The chain employs TRBV12-3 or TRBV12-4 and TRBJ2-1; D unclear. Between the trimmed V and J ends, which lost 6 bases and 5 bases, there was a span of 11 bases. This CDR3 has 13 amino acids. As DNA, the CDR3 is TGTGCCAGCAGCCCAATTCAGAACAATGAGCAGTTCTTC. Translation gives CASSPIQNNEQFF.

The V and J genes are TRBV11-2 and TRBJ1-5; possible D gene TRBD1, 6 bases. There are 16 residues in the CDR3. Trimming left V 2 bases short and J 7 bases short, with 18 bases between. CDR1 is SGHAT, CDR2 FQNNGV, per germline. CDR3 loop: CASSLSTLSRGQPQHF. CDR3 DNA sequence: TGTGCCAGCAGCTTATCAACCCTTTCCAGGGGACAGCCCCAGCATTTT.

The V and J genes are TRBV5-5 and TRBJ2-2, with 8 bases identical to TRBD1. Trimming at V came to 0 bases and at J to 5 bases, leaving 9 bases not matched to a gene. CDR1 and CDR2 (germline): SGHKS, YYEKEE (reference sequence). The CDR3 extends over 17 amino acids. Written as DNA, the CDR3 is TGTGCCAGCAGCTTGGCCGGTCAGGGGGCAGGGACCGGGGAGCTGTTTTTT. It specifies CASSLAGQGAGTGELFF.

The rearrangement uses TRBV4-1 and TRBJ1-2; D call uncertain. Between the trimmed V and J ends, which lost 1 base and 4 bases, there was a span of 13 bases. Germline-derived CDR1 and CDR2 are MGHRA and YSYEKL. The CDR3 spans 15 residues. This CDR3 is CASSQVITGIYGYTF. The CDR3 DNA reads TGCGCCAGCAGCCAAGTGATAACCGGGATCTATGGCTACACCTTC.